The rows below give T cell receptor beta chains drawn from one sample of a study of shared clonotypes between healthy human individuals. TCRdb keeps only in-frame clones here, not all; method: immunoSEQ multiplex PCR. The sample has about 380,000 clones, about 96% seen once; the top ten hold approximately 0.32%. Sequenced input: memory CD8+ T cells sorted from blood. The receptors shown here come from a young man in good health. Both conserved end residues are part of each CDR3. Fields, in order: J gene, V gene, D gene, clone size, CDR3 protein, CDR3 DNA. The D gene is left open where the match is weak. Only part of the rows carry a size: once, few, many, or a class if the clone is expanded.

j_gene: TRBJ2-3; v_gene: TRBV5-1; d_gene: NA; abundance: NA; CDR3aa: CASSLAPTDTQYF; CDR3nt: TGCGCCAGCAGCTTGGCACCGACAGATACGCAGTATTTT
j_gene: TRBJ2-2; v_gene: TRBV4-1; d_gene: NA; abundance: NA; CDR3aa: CASSQDDITGELFF; CDR3nt: TGCGCCAGCAGCCAAGATGACATCACCGGGGAGCTGTTTTTT
j_gene: TRBJ2-7; v_gene: TRBV4-2; d_gene: NA; abundance: NA; CDR3aa: CASRQPGVGEQYF; CDR3nt: TGTGCCAGCAGGCAGCCAGGGGTTGGGGAGCAGTACTTC
j_gene: TRBJ2-3; v_gene: TRBV2; d_gene: NA; abundance: once; CDR3aa: CASYTDTQYF; CDR3nt: TGTGCCAGCTACACAGATACGCAGTATTTT
j_gene: TRBJ2-4; v_gene: TRBV7-8; d_gene: TRBD1; abundance: NA; CDR3aa: CASSSKQGVKNIQYF; CDR3nt: TGTGCCAGCAGCTCAAAACAGGGGGTCAAAAACATTCAGTACTTC
j_gene: TRBJ2-3; v_gene: TRBV9; d_gene: NA; abundance: NA; CDR3aa: CASSSRVTDTQYF; CDR3nt: TGTGCCAGCAGCAGCAGGGTGACAGATACGCAGTATTTT
j_gene: TRBJ2-1; v_gene: TRBV28; d_gene: TRBD1; abundance: NA; CDR3aa: CASSTRQGDYNEQFF; CDR3nt: TGTGCCAGCAGCACAAGACAGGGGGATTACAATGAGCAGTTCTTC
j_gene: TRBJ1-1; v_gene: TRBV18; d_gene: TRBD1; abundance: NA; CDR3aa: CASSPNQGAGTEAFF; CDR3nt: TGTGCCAGCTCACCAAATCAGGGGGCGGGCACTGAAGCTTTCTTT
j_gene: TRBJ2-1; v_gene: TRBV4-2; d_gene: TRBD2; abundance: once; CDR3aa: CASSQDLAGGNEQFF; CDR3nt: TGTGCCAGCAGCCAAGACCTAGCGGGAGGGAATGAGCAGTTCTTC
j_gene: TRBJ2-3; v_gene: TRBV18; d_gene: TRBD2; abundance: NA; CDR3aa: CASSRGLAGVADTQYF; CDR3nt: TGTGCCAGCTCACGGGGACTAGCGGGAGTTGCAGATACGCAGTATTTT
j_gene: TRBJ2-7; v_gene: TRBV7-2; d_gene: NA; abundance: NA; CDR3aa: CASSLGITYEQYF; CDR3nt: TGTGCCAGCAGCTTAGGCATCACCTACGAGCAGTACTTC
j_gene: TRBJ2-3; v_gene: TRBV20-1; d_gene: NA; abundance: NA; CDR3aa: CSVVRRDTQYF; CDR3nt: TGCAGTGTTGTTCGGCGGGATACGCAGTATTTT
j_gene: TRBJ1-2; v_gene: TRBV20-1; d_gene: NA; abundance: NA; CDR3aa: CSGPTINGYTF; CDR3nt: TGCAGTGGCCCTACGATTAATGGCTACACCTTC
j_gene: TRBJ2-1; v_gene: TRBV5-5; d_gene: NA; abundance: NA; CDR3aa: CASSLGPNNEQFF; CDR3nt: TGTGCCAGCAGCTTGGGGCCGAACAATGAGCAGTTCTTC
j_gene: TRBJ2-2; v_gene: TRBV7-9; d_gene: NA; abundance: NA; CDR3aa: CASSRYVDTGELFF; CDR3nt: TGTGCCAGCAGCCGCTACGTGGACACCGGGGAGCTGTTTTTT
j_gene: TRBJ1-2; v_gene: TRBV7-9; d_gene: NA; abundance: NA; CDR3aa: CASSPAWGYTF; CDR3nt: TGTGCCAGCAGCCCGGCGTGGGGCTACACCTTC
j_gene: TRBJ1-2; v_gene: TRBV19; d_gene: TRBD1; abundance: once; CDR3aa: CASSGTGTGHYGYTF; CDR3nt: TGTGCCAGTAGCGGTACCGGGACAGGGCACTATGGCTACACCTTC
j_gene: TRBJ1-5; v_gene: TRBV6-1; d_gene: NA; abundance: NA; CDR3aa: CASRTDQPQHF; CDR3nt: TGTGCCAGCAGAACAGATCAGCCCCAGCATTTT
j_gene: TRBJ2-7; v_gene: TRBV5-4; d_gene: NA; abundance: NA; CDR3aa: CASSLQGSEQYF; CDR3nt: TGTGCCAGCAGCTTGCAGGGTTCGGAGCAGTACTTC
j_gene: TRBJ2-3; v_gene: TRBV9; d_gene: NA; abundance: NA; CDR3aa: CASSVGLLTDTQYF; CDR3nt: TGTGCCAGCAGCGTCGGCCTCCTCACAGATACGCAGTATTTT
j_gene: TRBJ2-7; v_gene: TRBV5-1; d_gene: NA; abundance: NA; CDR3aa: CASSWTNSYEQYF; CDR3nt: TGCGCCAGCAGCTGGACAAACTCCTACGAGCAGTACTTC
j_gene: TRBJ2-5; v_gene: TRBV27; d_gene: TRBD2; abundance: NA; CDR3aa: CASTSVAGEETQYF; CDR3nt: TGTGCCAGCACCTCCGTAGCGGGAGAAGAGACCCAGTACTTC
j_gene: TRBJ1-1; v_gene: TRBV29-1; d_gene: NA; abundance: NA; CDR3aa: CSDSLGTNTEAFF; CDR3nt: TGCAGCGATAGTCTCGGGACAAATACTGAAGCTTTCTTT